A selection of T cell receptor beta chains follows, all from one sample in a study of early T cells in non-severe SARS-CoV-2 infection. TCRdb reprocessed the 5' RACE reads with MiXCR, giving one entry per CDR3 protein. The sample yields 40,000 to 50,000 distinct CDR3 sequences, roughly 11% seen once. Sequences were obtained from whole blood. These receptors originate from an adult who was a healthcare worker with PCR-confirmed SARS-CoV-2 infection or an uninfected control (not recorded which). Each CDR3 is given without its conserved first and last residue. Size is omitted from some rows. Given values are once, few, many or a class for expanded clones.

TRBJ2-1,TRBV5-5,many,ASSPLNEQF
TRBJ2-1,TRBV29-1,-,SVEDREAWEQF
TRBJ1-2,TRBV27,-,ASSSGKQGVIGYT
TRBJ1-2,TRBV5-6,-,ASSLAGEGRGYT
TRBJ1-1,TRBV28,medium-sized,ASSSPGQGVNTEAF
TRBJ2-7,TRBV28,few,ASSFGRRSEQY
TRBJ1-2,TRBV2,many,ASKREQGMLAGYT
TRBJ2-7,TRBV28,-,ASSPPRGGGTYEQY
TRBJ2-1,TRBV10-2,-,ASSALKSGEQF
TRBJ2-3,TRBV28,-,ASSILAGADTQY
TRBJ2-7,TRBV12-3/TRBV12-4,-,ASSPSGPYEQY
TRBJ2-7,TRBV28,many,ASSVLAGGGWSEQY
TRBJ2-3,TRBV4-1,many,ASRRGTSGSGDTQY